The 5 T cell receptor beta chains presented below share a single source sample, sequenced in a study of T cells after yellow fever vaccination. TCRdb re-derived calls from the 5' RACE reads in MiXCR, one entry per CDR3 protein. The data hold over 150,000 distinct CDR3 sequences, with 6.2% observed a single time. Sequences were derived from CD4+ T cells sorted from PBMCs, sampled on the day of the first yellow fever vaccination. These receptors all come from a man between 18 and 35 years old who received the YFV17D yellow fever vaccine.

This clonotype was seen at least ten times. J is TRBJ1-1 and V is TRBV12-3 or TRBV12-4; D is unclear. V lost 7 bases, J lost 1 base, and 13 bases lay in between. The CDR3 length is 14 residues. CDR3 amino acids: CASTFQAGNTEAFF. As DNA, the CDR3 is TGTGCCAGCACCTTCCAGGCGGGGAACACTGAAGCTTTCTTT.

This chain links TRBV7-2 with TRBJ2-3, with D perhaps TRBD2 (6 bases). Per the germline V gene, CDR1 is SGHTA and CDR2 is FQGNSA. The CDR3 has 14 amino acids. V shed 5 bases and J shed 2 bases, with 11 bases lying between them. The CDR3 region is CASSRGLNTDTQYF. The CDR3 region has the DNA TGTGCCAGCAGCAGGGGACTGAACACAGATACGCAGTATTTT.

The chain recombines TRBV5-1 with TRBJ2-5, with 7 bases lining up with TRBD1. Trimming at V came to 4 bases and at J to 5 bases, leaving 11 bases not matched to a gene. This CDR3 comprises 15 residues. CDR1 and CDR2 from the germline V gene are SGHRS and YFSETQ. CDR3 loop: CASSPQPGGVETQYF. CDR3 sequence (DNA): TGCGCCAGCAGCCCCCAGCCAGGGGGAGTTGAGACCCAGTACTTC. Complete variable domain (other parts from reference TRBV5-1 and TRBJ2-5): KAGVTQTPRYLIKTRGQQVTLSCSPISGHRSVSWYQQTPGQGLQFLFEYFSETQRNKGNFPGRFSGRQFSNSRSEMNVSTLELGDSALYLCASSPQPGGVETQYFGPGTRLLVL.

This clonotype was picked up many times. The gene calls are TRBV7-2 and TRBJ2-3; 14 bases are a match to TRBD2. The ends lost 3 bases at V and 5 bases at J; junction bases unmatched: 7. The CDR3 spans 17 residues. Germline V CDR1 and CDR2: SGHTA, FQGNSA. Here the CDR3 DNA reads TGTGCCAGCAGCTTTGGACTAGCGGGGGGCCGTGGAGATACGCAGTATTTT. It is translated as CASSFGLAGGRGDTQYF.

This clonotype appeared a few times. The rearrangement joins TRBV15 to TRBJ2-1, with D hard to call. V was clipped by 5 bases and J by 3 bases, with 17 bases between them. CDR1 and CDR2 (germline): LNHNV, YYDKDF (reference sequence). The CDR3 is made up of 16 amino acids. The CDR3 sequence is CATSPRSGPGYNEQFF. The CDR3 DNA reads TGTGCCACCAGCCCGCGCTCCGGCCCGGGCTACAATGAGCAGTTCTTC.